This TCR beta chain was found in a study of blood T cells in healthy people across ages. Overall study findings and caveats: A roughly linear age-dependent decrease characterized TCR beta diversity per million T cells. Long-lived donors exceeded aged donors in naive CD4+ cells and diversity. Donor CMV status, an unknown factor, possibly confounded changes in expanded clonotypes.

Donors ranged from about 6 to 95 years old and were healthy Caucasians in Russia. Remarks on this clonotype: What it binds is unknown.

Germline V gene lookup returns CDR1 MNHNY and CDR2 SVGAGI (reference sequence). Trimming removed 6 bases from V and 4 bases from J; junction bases left unmatched: 9. The CDR3 has 16 residues. PCR was performed a second time for about 7 to 11 cycles using a sample-barcoded 5' primer and a J-beta primer mix. TCRdb fed the 5' RACE reads into MiXCR, producing one record per CDR3 protein. This sample has about 640,000 distinct CDR3 sequences, with under 65% found just once. This TCR came from a man between 60 and 70 years old in good health. The chain carries TRBV6-6 and TRBJ2-6; 7 nucleotides line up with TRBD1. The specimen was blood. CDR3 nucleotides: TGTGCCAGCAGCCCAACAGGGGTTGGAGGGGCCAACGTCCTGACTTTC. Its protein product is CASSPTGVGGANVLTF.